The TCR beta chain described here comes from a study of beta chain features in type 1 diabetes. This CDR3 is 15 amino acids long. Trimming shortened V by 5 bases and J by 5 bases, and 18 bases separated the two germline ends. Per germline, CDR1 LNHNV and CDR2 YYDKDF (reference sequence). This clone was seen more than once but under ten times. cDNA synthesis used the whole RNA isolate, giving expressed TCRB sequences. TCRdb's table, derived via immunoSEQ multiplex PCR, lists solely in-frame clones and lacks some. This table holds around 190,000 clones, 10% to 15% found once. Purity of each sorted population was above 98%.

The sequence was collected from a woman under 30 in good health. The sequenced sample consisted of central memory CD4+ T cells from blood. The chain carries TRBV15 and TRBJ1-1; D might be TRBD1 (5 bases). The CDR3: CATSRAGTGRTEAFF. Here the CDR3 DNA reads TGTGCCACCAGCCGAGCCGGGACTGGCAGGACTGAAGCTTTCTTT.